Shown below are 14 T cell receptor beta chains from a single sample sequenced in a study of a mutant IDH1 vaccine in newly diagnosed glioma. Sequencing used immunoSEQ multiplex PCR; TCRdb keeps in-frame clones, though not all of them. In the table there are 45,000 to 70,000 clones, more than 85% of which are singletons. The time point is: baseline, week 1 (first vaccination visit). Treatment described: pre-vaccination baseline after standard-of-care therapy. The material was PBMCs, obtained from a glioma patient treated with radiotherapy, temozolomide or both. The receptors originated from a man aged 50 to 60 with glioma.

The V call is TRBV9, the J call TRBJ2-2; D remains unclear. The CDR3 runs to 16 residues. Germline V gene sequence: CDR1 SGDLS, CDR2 YYNGEE. The V and J ends lost 4 bases and 2 bases respectively, with 15 bases between them. CDR3 sequence (DNA): TGTGCCAGCAGCAGCCCCGGGCAGCCAAACACCGGGGAGCTGTTTTTT. Protein product: CASSSPGQPNTGELFF.

The gene calls are TRBV6-1 and TRBJ2-1, with TRBD1 matching 8 bases. The CDR3 extends over 13 amino acids. V gave up 9 bases and J gave up 7 bases; unmatched junction bases: 8. Germline CDR1 and CDR2: MNHNS and SASEGT. CDR3 in amino acids: CASFRTGSNEQFF. The CDR3 nucleotides read TGTGCCAGTTTTCGGACAGGGTCTAATGAGCAGTTCTTC.

The V call is TRBV28, the J call TRBJ1-5; perhaps TRBD1 as D (5 bases). Trimming removed 1 base from V and 4 bases from J, with 8 bases in between. Germline V CDR1 and CDR2: MDHEN, SYDVKM. The length of the CDR3 is 14 residues. CDR3 nucleotide sequence: TGTGCCAGCAGTTTATCCGGGGGTAATCAGCCCCAGCATTTT. It yields the protein CASSLSGGNQPQHF.

Points on this clone: Sequence at one end of the junction differs from germline and may be a read error. This sequence joins TRBV7-9 and TRBJ2-3; tentatively, D is TRBD2 (5 bases). CDR3 length: 14 amino acids. Germline-derived CDR1 and CDR2 are SEHNR and FQNEAQ (reference sequence). CDR3 sequence reads: CASSRTQAADMQYF. In nucleotides, the CDR3 is TGTGCCAGCAGCCGGACGCAAGCGGCAGATATGCAGTATTTT.

The chain carries TRBV15 and TRBJ2-3; 10 bases match TRBD2. CDR3 length: 14 amino acids. Germline lookup yields CDR1 LNHNV and CDR2 YYDKDF (reference sequence). V was pared by 6 bases and J by 3 bases, with 3 bases of the junction left unmatched. Here the CDR3 DNA reads TGTGCCACCAGTCCGGGACTAGCGACAGATACGCAGTATTTT. Translated: CATSPGLATDTQYF. Full variable domain (missing parts from reference TRBV15 and TRBJ2-3): DAMVIQNPRYQVTQFGKPVTLSCSQTLNHNVMYWYQQKSSQAPKLLFHYYDKDFNNEADTPDNFQSRRPNTSFCFLDIRSPGLGDTAMYLCATSPGLATDTQYFGPGTRLTVL.

This clone appeared once. J is TRBJ1-1 and V is TRBV4-1; D unclear. The CDR3 is 17 residues long. Trimming took off 0 bases at V and 2 bases at J, with 16 bases between the two ends. Germline V CDR1 and CDR2: MGHRA, YSYEKL. Here the CDR3 DNA reads TGCGCCAGCAGCCAAGATTTTCTCCAGAGAACTAACACTGAAGCTTTCTTT. Encoded protein: CASSQDFLQRTNTEAFF.

The CDR3 sequence: CASSERQDLHGYTF. In DNA form, the CDR3 reads TGTGCCAGCAGTGAGAGGCAGGACCTCCATGGCTACACCTTC. The rearrangement links TRBV25-1 to TRBJ1-2; D is ambiguous. The V gene's germline CDR1 is MGHDK and CDR2 SYGVNS. V was trimmed by 3 bases and J by 6 bases, leaving 14 bases between them. The CDR3 runs to 14 residues.

The chain combines TRBV7-9 with TRBJ2-2, with D maybe TRBD1 (8 bases). V was trimmed by 5 bases and J by 1 base, leaving 11 bases between them. This CDR3 contains 15 residues. Germline V gives CDR1 SEHNR, CDR2 FQNEAQ (reference sequence). CDR3 in DNA: TGTGCCAGCAGCAGCGGGACAGGGAACACCGGGGAGCTGTTTTTT. It translates to CASSSGTGNTGELFF.

The chain combines TRBV7-6 with TRBJ2-3; D gene uncertain. The CDR3 spans 18 residues. Germline V gene sequence: CDR1 SGHVS, CDR2 FNYEAQ. V dropped 2 bases and J dropped 1 base, with 19 bases sitting between them. The CDR3 spells CASSLPPGPAPGTDTQYF. The CDR3 bases are TGTGCCAGCAGCTTACCTCCCGGCCCCGCCCCAGGCACAGATACGCAGTATTTT.

The chain employs TRBV29-1 and TRBJ2-7; a weak D match, TRBD1 (5 bases). The CDR3 is made up of 13 amino acids. Germline V lookup: CDR1 SQVTM, CDR2 ANQGSEA. V lost 4 bases and J 2 bases, leaving 12 bases between the germline ends. The CDR3 region is CSVGVRTPYEQYF. As DNA, the CDR3 is TGCAGCGTTGGAGTTCGGACACCCTACGAGCAGTACTTC.

The rearrangement uses TRBV4-1 and TRBJ1-1, with a possible D match to TRBD1 (5 bases). Per germline, CDR1 MGHRA and CDR2 YSYEKL. V lost 8 bases and J 3 bases, leaving 19 bases between the germline ends. CDR3 length: 15 residues. The CDR3 is CASRLRVLGDTEAFF. The DNA for the CDR3 is TGCGCCAGCCGGCTCCGGGTTTTAGGGGACACTGAAGCTTTCTTT.

This chain links TRBV11-2 with TRBJ1-5; the D is unclear. The CDR3 runs to 13 residues. The V gene's germline CDR1 is SGHAT and CDR2 FQNNGV. Trimming shortened V by 1 base and J by 4 bases, and 5 bases separated the two germline ends. As DNA, the CDR3 is TGTGCCAGCAGCTTAGTCGAGAATCAGCCCCAGCATTTT. Protein sequence: CASSLVENQPQHF.

CDR3 sequence (DNA): TGTGCCAGCAGCACCCTACTAGCGGGGGGGTCCTACGAGCAGTACTTC. Translating it yields CASSTLLAGGSYEQYF. The V call is TRBV11-2, the J call TRBJ2-7, with TRBD2 identical over 13 bases. The germline V gene has CDR1 SGHAT and CDR2 FQNNGV. The V segment lost 5 bases and the J segment 1 base; nucleotides outside the gene matches: 5. The CDR3 is made up of 16 amino acids. Variable domain in full (rest from reference TRBV11-2 and TRBJ2-7): EAGVAQSPRYKIIEKRQSVAFWCNPISGHATLYWYQQILGQGPKLLIQFQNNGVVDDSQLPKDRFSAERLKGVDSTLKIQPAKLEDSAVYLCASSTLLAGGSYEQYFGPGTRLTVT.

V usage is TRBV7-2 and J usage is TRBJ2-7; 10 bases agree with TRBD2. The CDR3 consists of 17 residues. With V trimmed by 2 bases and J by 1 base, 8 bases remained unmatched. Germline CDR1 SGHTA, CDR2 FQGNSA. The CDR3 loop is CASSLTSGVDWSYEQYF. As DNA, the CDR3 is TGTGCCAGCAGCTTAACTAGCGGGGTGGACTGGTCCTACGAGCAGTACTTC.